The T cell receptor beta chain described here comes from a study of neurological immune-mediated disorders. General observations from the study: While HTLV-1-associated myelopathy showed the greatest TCR clonal expansion, multiple sclerosis showed the least, falling below healthy controls.

With 10-nucleotide random UMIs included, cDNA was synthesized by 5'RACE. TCRdb passed the 5' RACE reads through MiXCR, listing each CDR3 protein once. In the table there are more than 50,000 distinct CDR3 sequences, around 24% of which are singletons. Stated time point: technical triplicate 2. The table lists this clonotype with many counts. Its specificity is unknown. V shed 4 bases and J shed 10 bases, with 18 bases lying between them. The CDR3 sequence is 14 residues long. CDR1 SGHRS and CDR2 YFSETQ come from the germline V gene. The chain has TRBV5-1 and TRBJ2-1; weak D call: TRBD2 (5 bases). This receptor was obtained from a man in his fifties or sixties with HTLV-1-associated myelopathy (HAM/TSP). Sequencing was performed on PBMCs. The CDR3 coding sequence is TGCGCCAGCAGCAGGGAGCCGGACGTCATAGAGCAGTTCTTC. Translation: CASSREPDVIEQFF. The variable domain in full, completed from reference TRBV5-1 and TRBJ2-1, reads KAGVTQTPRYLIKTRGQQVTLSCSPISGHRSVSWYQQTPGQGLQFLFEYFSETQRNKGNFPGRFSGRQFSNSRSEMNVSTLELGDSALYLCASSREPDVIEQFFGPGTRLTVL.